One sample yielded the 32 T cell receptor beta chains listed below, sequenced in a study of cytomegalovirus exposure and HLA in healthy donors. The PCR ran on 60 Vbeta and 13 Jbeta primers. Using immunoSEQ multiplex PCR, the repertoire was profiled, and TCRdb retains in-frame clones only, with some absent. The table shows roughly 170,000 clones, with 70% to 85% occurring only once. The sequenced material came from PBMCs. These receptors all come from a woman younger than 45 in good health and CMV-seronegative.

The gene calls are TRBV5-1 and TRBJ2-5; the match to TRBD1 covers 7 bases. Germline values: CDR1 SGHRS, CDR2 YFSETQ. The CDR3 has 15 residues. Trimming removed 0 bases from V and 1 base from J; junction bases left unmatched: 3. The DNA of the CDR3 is TGCGCCAGCAGCTTGGTGGGACAGTTCCAAGAGACCCAGTACTTC. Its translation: CASSLVGQFQETQYF.

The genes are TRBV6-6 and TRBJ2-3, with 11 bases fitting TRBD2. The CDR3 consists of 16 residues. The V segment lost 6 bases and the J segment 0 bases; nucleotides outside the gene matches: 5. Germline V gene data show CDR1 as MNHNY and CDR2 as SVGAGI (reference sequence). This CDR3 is CASRPGLAASTDTQYF. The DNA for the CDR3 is TGTGCCAGCAGGCCGGGACTAGCGGCTAGCACAGATACGCAGTATTTT.

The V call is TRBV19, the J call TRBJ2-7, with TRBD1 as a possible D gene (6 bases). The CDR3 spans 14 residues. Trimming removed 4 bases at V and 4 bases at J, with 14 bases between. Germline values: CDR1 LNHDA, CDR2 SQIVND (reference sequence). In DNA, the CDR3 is TGTGCCAGTAGTACAACAGGGTTGGCTTACGAGCAGTACTTC. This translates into CASSTTGLAYEQYF.

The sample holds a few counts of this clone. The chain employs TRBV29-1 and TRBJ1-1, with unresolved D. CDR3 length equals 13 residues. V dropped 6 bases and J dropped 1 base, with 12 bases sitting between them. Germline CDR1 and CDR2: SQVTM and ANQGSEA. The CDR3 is CSVRTSPNTEAFF. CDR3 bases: TGCAGCGTGCGTACGTCTCCGAACACTGAAGCTTTCTTT.

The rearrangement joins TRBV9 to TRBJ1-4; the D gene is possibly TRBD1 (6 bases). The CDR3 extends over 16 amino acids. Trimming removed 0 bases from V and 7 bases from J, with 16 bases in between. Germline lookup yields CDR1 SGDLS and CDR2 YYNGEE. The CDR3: CASSVEVAGDREKLFF. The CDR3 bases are TGTGCCAGCAGCGTAGAGGTGGCAGGGGACCGTGAAAAACTGTTTTTT.

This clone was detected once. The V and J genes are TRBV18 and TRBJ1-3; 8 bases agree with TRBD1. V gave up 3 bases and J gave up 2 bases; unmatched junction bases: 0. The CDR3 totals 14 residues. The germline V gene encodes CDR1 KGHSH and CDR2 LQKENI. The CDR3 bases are TGTGCCAGCTCACCGGACAGGGCTGGAAACACCATATATTTT. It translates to CASSPDRAGNTIYF.

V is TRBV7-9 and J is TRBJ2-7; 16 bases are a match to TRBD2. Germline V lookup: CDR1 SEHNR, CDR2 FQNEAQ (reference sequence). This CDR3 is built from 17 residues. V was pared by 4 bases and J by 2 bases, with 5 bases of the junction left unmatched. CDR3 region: CASSSGTSGGAAYEQYF. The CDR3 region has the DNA TGTGCCAGCAGCTCCGGGACTAGCGGGGGGGCCGCCTACGAGCAGTACTTC. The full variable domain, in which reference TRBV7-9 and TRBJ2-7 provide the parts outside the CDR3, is DTGVSQNPRHKITKRGQNVTFRCDPISEHNRLYWYRQTLGQGPEFLTYFQNEAQLEKSRLLSDRFSAERPKGSFSTLEIQRTEQGDSAMYLCASSSGTSGGAAYEQYFGPGTRLTVT.

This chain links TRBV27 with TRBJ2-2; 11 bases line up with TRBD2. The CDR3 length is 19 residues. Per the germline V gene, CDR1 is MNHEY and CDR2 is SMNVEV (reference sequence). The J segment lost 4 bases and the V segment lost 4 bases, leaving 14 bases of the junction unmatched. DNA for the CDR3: TGTGCCAGCAGTTATCGCCCCGGACTAGCGGGTTCTACCACCGGGGAGCTGTTTTTT. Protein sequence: CASSYRPGLAGSTTGELFF.

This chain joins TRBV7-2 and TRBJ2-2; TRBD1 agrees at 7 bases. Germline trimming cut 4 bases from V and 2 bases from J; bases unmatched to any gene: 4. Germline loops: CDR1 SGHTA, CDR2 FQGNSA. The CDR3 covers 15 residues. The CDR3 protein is CASSSRTGNTGELFF. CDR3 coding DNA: TGTGCCAGCAGCTCCAGGACAGGAAACACCGGGGAGCTGTTTTTT.

The CDR3: CASSSSNVLTF. DNA of the CDR3: TGCGCCAGCAGCTCCTCCAACGTCCTGACTTTC. The chain uses TRBV5-1 and TRBJ2-6; D unclear. This CDR3 has 11 amino acids. From germline, CDR1 is SGHRS and CDR2 YFSETQ. V was shortened by 3 bases and J by 8 bases, with 3 bases between the two germline ends.

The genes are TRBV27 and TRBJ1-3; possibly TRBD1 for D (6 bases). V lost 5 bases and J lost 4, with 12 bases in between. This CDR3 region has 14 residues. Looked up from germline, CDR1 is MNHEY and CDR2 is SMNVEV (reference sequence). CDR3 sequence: CASSPLGQGNTIYF. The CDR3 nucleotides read TGTGCCAGCAGTCCCCTCGGACAGGGAAACACCATATATTTT.

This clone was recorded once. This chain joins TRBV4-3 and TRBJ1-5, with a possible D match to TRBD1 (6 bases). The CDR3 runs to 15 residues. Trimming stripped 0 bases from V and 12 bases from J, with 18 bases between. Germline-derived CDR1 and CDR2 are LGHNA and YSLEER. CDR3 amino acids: CASSQDERGGGNQHF. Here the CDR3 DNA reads TGCGCCAGCAGCCAAGATGAGAGGGGGGGAGGGAACCAGCATTTT.

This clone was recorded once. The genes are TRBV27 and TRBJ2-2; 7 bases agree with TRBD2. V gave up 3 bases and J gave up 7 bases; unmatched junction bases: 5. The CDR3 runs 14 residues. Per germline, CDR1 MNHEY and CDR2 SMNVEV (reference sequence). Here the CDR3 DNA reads TGTGCCAGCAGTTTTCGCGGGAGAGGCGGGGAGCTGTTTTTT. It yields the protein CASSFRGRGGELFF.

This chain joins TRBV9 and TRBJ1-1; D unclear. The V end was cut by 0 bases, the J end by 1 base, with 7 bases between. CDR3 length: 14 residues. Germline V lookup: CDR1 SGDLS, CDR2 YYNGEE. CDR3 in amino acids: CASSVGTENTEAFF. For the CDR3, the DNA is TGTGCCAGCAGCGTAGGTACAGAGAACACTGAAGCTTTCTTT.

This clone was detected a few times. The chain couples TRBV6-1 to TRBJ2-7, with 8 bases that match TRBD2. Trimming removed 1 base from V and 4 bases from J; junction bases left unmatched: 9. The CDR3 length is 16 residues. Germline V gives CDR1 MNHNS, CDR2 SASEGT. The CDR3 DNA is TGTGCCAGCAGTGAAGGATTCAGCGGGAGTGGGTACGAGCAGTACTTC. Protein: CASSEGFSGSGYEQYF.

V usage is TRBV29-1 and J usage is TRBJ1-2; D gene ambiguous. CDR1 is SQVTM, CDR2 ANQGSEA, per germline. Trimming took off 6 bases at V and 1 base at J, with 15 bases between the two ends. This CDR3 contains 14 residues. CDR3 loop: CSVALPVLNYGYTF. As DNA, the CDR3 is TGCAGCGTGGCCCTTCCCGTCCTTAACTATGGCTACACCTTC. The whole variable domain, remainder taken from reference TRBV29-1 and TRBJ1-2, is SAVISQKPSRDICQRGTSLTIQCQVDSQVTMMFWYRQQPGQSLTLIATANQGSEATYESGFVIDKFPISRPNLTFSTLTVSNMSPEDSSIYLCSVALPVLNYGYTFGSGTRLTVV.

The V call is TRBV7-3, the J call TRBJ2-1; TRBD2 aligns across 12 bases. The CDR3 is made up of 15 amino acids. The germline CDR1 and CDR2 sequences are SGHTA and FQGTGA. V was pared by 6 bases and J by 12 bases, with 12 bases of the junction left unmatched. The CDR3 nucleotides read TGTGCCAGCAGTCCGACGCTAGCGGGAGGGGAGGGGCAGTTCTTC. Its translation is CASSPTLAGGEGQFF.

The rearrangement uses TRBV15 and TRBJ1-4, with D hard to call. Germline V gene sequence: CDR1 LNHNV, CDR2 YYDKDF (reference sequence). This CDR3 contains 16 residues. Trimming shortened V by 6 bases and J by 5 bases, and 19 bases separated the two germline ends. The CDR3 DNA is TGTGCCACCAGTGCCACGGGTAATAGCGGCAATGAAAAACTGTTTTTT. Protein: CATSATGNSGNEKLFF.

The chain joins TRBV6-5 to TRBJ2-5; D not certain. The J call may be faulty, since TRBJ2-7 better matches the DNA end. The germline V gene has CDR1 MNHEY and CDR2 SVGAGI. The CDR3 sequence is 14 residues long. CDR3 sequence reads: CASSYSLSDYEQYF. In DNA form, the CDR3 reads TGTGCCAGCAGTTACTCGCTCAGCGACTACGAGCAGTACTTC.

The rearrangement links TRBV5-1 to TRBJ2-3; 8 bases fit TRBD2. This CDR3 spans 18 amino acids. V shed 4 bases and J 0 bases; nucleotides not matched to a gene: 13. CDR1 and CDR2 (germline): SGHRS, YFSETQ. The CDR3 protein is CASSPEGGAGASTDTQYF. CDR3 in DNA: TGCGCCAGCAGCCCGGAGGGTGGAGCGGGGGCAAGCACAGATACGCAGTATTTT.

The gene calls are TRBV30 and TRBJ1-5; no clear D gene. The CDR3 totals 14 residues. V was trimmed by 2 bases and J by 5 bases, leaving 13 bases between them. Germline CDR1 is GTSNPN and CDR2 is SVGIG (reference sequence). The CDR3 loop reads CAWSIPYFYQPQHF. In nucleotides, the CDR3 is TGTGCCTGGAGTATCCCTTACTTTTATCAGCCCCAGCATTTT.

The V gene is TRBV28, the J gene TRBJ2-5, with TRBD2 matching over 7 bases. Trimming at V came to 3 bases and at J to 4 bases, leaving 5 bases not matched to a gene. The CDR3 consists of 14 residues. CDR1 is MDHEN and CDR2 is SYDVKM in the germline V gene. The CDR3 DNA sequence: TGTGCCAGCAGTTTTGGTGGGGAGGGAGAGACCCAGTACTTC. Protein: CASSFGGEGETQYF.

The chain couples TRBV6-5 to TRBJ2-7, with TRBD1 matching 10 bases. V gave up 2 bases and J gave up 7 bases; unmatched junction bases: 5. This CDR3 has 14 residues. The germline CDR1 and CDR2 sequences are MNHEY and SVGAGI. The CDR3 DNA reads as TGTGCCAGCAGTTACGGGACAGGGGCGGGTGAGCAGTACTTC. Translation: CASSYGTGAGEQYF.

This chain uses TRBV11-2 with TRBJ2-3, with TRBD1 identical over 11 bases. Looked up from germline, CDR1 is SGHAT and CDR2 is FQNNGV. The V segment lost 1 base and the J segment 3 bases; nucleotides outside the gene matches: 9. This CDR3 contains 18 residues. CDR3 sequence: CASSLGLPGQGGTDTQYF. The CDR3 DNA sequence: TGTGCCAGCAGCTTAGGCCTCCCGGGACAGGGGGGGACAGATACGCAGTATTTT.

Here the CDR3 DNA reads TGTGCCAGCAGTTTATCGTCCGGGGTAGGCAAAAACATTCAGTACTTC. Translation: CASSLSSGVGKNIQYF. The V and J genes are TRBV27 and TRBJ2-4, with D possibly matching TRBD2 (5 bases). V was pared by 0 bases and J by 3 bases, with 12 bases between. This CDR3 has 16 residues. Germline V gene lookup returns CDR1 MNHEY and CDR2 SMNVEV (reference sequence).

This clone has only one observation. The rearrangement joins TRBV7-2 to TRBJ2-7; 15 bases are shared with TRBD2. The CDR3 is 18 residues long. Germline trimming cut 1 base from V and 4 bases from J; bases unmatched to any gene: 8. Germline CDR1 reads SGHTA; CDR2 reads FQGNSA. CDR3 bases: TGTGCCAGCAGCTTAGGGCCCGGGACTAGCGGGAGGACATACGAGCAGTACTTC. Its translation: CASSLGPGTSGRTYEQYF.

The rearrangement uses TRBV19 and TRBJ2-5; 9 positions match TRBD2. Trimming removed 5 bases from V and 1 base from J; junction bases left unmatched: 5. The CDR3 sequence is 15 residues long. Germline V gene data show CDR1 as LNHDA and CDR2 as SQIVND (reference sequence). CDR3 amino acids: CASSRREGRQETQYF. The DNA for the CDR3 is TGTGCCAGTAGTCGGCGGGAGGGCCGCCAAGAGACCCAGTACTTC.

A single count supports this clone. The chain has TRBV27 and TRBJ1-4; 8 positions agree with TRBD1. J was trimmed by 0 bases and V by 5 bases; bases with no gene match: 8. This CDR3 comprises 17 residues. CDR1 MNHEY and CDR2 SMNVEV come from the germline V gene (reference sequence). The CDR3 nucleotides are TGTGCCAGCAGTAGCTACAGGGGGGCGGCAACTAATGAAAAACTGTTTTTT. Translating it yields CASSSYRGAATNEKLFF.

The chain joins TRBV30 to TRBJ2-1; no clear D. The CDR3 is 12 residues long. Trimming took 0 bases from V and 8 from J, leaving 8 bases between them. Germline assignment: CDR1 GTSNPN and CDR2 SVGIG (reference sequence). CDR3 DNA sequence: TGTGCCTGGAGTGTACCCCAGGATGAGCAGTTCTTC. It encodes CAWSVPQDEQFF.

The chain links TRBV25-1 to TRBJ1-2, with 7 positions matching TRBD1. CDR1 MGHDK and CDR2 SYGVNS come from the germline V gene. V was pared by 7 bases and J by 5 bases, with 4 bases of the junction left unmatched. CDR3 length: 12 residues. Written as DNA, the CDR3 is TGTGCCAGCACCCAGACAGGGTATGGCTACACCTTC. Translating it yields CASTQTGYGYTF.

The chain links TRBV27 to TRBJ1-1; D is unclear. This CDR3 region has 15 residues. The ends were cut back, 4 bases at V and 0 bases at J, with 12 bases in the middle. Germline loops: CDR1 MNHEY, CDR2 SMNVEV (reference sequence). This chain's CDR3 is CASSSLRGLNTEAFF. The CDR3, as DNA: TGTGCCAGCAGTTCCCTAAGAGGGTTGAACACTGAAGCTTTCTTT.

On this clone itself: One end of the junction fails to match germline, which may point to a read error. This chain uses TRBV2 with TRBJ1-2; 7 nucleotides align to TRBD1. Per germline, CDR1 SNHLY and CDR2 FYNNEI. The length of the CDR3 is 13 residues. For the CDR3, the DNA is TGTGCCAGCAGTGCCGGCAGGGGGTATGGCTACCCCTTC. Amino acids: CASSAGRGYGYPF.